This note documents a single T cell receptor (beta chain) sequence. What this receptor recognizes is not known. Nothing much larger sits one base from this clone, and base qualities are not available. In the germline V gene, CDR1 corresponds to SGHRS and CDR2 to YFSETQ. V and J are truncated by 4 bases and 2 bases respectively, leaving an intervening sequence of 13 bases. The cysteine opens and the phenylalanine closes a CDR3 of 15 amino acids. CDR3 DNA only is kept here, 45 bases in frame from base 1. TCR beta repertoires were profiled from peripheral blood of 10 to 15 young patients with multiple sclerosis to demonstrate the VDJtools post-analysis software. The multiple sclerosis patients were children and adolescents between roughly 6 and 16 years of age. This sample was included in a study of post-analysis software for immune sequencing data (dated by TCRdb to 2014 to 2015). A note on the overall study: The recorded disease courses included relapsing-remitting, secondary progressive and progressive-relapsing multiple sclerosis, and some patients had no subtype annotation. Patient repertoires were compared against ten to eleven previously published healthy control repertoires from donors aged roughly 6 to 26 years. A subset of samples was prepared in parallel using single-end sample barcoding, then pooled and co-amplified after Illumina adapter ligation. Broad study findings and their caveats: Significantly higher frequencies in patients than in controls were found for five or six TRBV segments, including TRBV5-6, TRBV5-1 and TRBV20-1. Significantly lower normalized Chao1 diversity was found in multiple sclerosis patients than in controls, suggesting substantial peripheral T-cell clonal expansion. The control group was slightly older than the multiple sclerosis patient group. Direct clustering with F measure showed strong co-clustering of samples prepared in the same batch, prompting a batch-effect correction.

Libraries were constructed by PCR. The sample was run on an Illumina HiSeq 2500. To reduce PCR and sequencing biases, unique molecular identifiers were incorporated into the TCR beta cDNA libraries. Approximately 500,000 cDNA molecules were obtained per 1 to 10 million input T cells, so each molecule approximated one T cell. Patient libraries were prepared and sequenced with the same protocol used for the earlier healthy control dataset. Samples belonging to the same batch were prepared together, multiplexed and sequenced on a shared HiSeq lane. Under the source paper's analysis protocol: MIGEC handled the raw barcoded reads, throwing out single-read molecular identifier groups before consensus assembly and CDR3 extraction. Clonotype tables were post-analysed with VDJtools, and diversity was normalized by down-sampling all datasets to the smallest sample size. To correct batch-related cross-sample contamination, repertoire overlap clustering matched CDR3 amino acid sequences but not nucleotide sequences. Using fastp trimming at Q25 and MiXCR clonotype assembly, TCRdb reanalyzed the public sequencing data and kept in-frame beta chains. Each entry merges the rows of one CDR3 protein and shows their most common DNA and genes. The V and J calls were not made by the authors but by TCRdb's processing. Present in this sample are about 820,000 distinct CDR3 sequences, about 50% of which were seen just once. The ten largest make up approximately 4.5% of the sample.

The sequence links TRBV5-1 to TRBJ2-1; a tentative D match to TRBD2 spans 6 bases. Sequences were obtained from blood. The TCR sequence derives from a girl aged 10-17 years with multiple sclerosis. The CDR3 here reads CASSNLAPAYNEQFF. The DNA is TGCGCCAGCAGCAATCTAGCGCCAGCCTACAATGAGCAGTTCTTC.